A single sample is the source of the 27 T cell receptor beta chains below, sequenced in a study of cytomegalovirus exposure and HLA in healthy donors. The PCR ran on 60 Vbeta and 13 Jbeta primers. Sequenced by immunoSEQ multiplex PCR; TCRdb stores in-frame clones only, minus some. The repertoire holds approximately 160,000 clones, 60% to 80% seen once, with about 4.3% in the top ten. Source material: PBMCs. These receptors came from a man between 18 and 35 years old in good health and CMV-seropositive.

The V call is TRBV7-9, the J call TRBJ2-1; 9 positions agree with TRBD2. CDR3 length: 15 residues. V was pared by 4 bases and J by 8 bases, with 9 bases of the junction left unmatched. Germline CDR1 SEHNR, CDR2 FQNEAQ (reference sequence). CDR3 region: CASSSISGRGDEQFF. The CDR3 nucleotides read TGTGCCAGCAGCTCCATTAGCGGGAGAGGGGATGAGCAGTTCTTC.

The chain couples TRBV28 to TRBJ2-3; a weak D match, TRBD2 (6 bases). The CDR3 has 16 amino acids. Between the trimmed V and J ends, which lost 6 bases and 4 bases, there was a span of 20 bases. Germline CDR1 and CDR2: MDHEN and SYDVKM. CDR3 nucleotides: TGTGCCAGCAGCACTGCGGGACTTACCACATCAGATACGCAGTATTTT. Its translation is CASSTAGLTTSDTQYF.

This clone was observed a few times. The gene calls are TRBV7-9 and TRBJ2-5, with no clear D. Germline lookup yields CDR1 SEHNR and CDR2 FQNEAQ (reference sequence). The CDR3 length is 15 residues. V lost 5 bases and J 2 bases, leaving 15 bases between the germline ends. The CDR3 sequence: CASSPQVGGQETQYF. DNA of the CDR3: TGTGCCAGCAGCCCGCAGGTTGGTGGGCAAGAGACCCAGTACTTC.

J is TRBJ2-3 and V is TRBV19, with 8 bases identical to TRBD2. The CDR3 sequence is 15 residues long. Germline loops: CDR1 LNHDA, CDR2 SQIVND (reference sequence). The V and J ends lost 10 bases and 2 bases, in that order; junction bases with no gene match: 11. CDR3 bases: TGTGCCACACGCAGCGGGAGAGGTATCACAGATACGCAGTATTTT. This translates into CATRSGRGITDTQYF.

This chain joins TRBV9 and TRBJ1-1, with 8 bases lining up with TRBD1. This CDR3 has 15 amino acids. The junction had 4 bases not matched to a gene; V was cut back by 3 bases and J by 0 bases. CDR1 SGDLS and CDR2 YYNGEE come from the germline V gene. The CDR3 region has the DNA TGTGCCAGCAGCGGACAACAGGGGGTGAACACTGAAGCTTTCTTT. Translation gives CASSGQQGVNTEAFF.

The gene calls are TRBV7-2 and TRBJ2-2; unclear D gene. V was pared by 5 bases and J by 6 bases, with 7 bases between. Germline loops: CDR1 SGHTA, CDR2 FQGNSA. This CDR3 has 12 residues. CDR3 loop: CASSEYPGELFF. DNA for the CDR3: TGTGCCAGCAGCGAGTATCCCGGGGAGCTGTTTTTT.

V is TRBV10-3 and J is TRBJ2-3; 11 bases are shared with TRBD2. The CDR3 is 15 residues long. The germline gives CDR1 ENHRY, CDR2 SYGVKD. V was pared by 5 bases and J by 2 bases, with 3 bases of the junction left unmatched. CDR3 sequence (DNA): TGTGCCATCAGTAAGACTAGCGGGGCCACAGATACGCAGTATTTT. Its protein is CAISKTSGATDTQYF.

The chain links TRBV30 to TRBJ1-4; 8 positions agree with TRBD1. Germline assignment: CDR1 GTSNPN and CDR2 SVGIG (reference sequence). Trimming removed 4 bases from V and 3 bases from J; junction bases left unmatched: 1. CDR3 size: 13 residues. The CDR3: CAWKQGANEKLFF. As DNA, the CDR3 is TGTGCCTGGAAACAGGGGGCTAATGAAAAACTGTTTTTT.

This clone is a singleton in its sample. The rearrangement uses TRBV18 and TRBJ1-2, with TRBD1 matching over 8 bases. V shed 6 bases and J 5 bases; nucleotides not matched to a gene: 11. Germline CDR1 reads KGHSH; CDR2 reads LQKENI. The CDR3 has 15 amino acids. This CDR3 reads CASSPSRDRPYGYTF. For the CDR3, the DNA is TGTGCCAGCTCCCCGAGCCGGGACAGGCCTTATGGCTACACCTTC.

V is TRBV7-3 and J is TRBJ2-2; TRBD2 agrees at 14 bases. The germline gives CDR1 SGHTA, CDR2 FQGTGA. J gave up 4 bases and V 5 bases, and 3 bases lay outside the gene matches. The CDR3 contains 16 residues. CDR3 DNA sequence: TGTGCCAGCAGCACTGGACTAGCGGGGGGCACCGGGGAGCTGTTTTTT. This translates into CASSTGLAGGTGELFF.

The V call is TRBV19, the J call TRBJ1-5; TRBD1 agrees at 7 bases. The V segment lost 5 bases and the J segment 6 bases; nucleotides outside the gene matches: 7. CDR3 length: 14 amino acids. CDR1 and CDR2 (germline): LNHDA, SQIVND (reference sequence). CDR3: CASSPRTGAQPQHF. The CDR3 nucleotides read TGTGCCAGTAGTCCCCGCACAGGGGCTCAGCCCCAGCATTTT.

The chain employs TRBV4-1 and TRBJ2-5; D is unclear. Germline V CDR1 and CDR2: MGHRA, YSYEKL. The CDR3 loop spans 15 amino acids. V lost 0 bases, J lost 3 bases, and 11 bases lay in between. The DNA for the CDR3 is TGCGCCAGCAGCCAAGAGCTTGGGCCCGAAGAGACCCAGTACTTC. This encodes CASSQELGPEETQYF.

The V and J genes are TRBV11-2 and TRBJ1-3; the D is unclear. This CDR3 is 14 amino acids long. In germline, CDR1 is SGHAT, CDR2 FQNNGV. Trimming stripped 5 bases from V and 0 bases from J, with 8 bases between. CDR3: CASSTARSGNTIYF. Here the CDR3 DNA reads TGTGCCAGCAGCACAGCTCGCTCTGGAAACACCATATATTTT.

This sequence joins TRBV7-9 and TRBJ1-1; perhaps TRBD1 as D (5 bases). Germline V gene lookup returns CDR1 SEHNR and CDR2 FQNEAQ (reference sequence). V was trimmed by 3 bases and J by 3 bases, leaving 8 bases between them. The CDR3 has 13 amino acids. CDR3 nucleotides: TGTGCCAGCAGCTTTGCACAGGACACTGAAGCTTTCTTT. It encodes CASSFAQDTEAFF.

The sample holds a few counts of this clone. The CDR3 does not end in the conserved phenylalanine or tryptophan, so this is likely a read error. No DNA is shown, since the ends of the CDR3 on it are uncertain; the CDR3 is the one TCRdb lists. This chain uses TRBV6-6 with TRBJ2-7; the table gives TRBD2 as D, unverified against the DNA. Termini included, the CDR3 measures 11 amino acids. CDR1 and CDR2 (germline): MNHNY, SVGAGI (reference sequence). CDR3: CASTSAGIPFY.

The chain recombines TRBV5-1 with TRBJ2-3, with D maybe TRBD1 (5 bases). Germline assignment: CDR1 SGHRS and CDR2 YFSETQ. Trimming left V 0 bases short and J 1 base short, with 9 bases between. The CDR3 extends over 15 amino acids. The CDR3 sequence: CASSLGQGGTDTQYF. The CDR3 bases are TGCGCCAGCAGCTTGGGTCAGGGTGGCACAGATACGCAGTATTTT.

In DNA, the CDR3 is TGTGCCAGCAGTTCACCCAGAGATACGCAGTATTTT. Protein sequence: CASSSPRDTQYF. The chain has TRBV27 and TRBJ2-3, with D hard to call. The germline V and J ends were trimmed by 4 bases and 5 bases, with 7 bases remaining between them. This CDR3 spans 12 amino acids. Germline loops: CDR1 MNHEY, CDR2 SMNVEV (reference sequence).

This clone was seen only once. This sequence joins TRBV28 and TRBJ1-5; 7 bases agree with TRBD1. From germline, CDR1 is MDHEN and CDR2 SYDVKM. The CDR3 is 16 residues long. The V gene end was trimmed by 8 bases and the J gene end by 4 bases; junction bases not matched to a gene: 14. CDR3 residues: CASLDATGFGNQPQHF. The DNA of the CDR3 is TGTGCCAGCCTTGACGCGACAGGGTTTGGTAATCAGCCCCAGCATTTT.

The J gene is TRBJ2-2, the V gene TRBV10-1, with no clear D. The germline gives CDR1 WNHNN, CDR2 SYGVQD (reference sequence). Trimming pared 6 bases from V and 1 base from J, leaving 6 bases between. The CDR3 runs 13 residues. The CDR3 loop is CASRAVNTGELFF. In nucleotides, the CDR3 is TGCGCCAGCAGAGCTGTGAACACCGGGGAGCTGTTTTTT.

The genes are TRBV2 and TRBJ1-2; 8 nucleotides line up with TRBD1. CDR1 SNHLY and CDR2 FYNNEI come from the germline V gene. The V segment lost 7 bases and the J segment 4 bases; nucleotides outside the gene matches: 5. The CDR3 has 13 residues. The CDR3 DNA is TGTGCCAGCACCCGGGACAGGATCTATGGCTACACCTTC. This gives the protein CASTRDRIYGYTF.

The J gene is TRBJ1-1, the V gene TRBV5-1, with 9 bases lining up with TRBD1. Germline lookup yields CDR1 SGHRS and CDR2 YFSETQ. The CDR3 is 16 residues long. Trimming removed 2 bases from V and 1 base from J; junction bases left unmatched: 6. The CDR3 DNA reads TGCGCCAGCAGCTTCCCAAGGACAGGGGCGAACACTGAAGCTTTCTTT. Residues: CASSFPRTGANTEAFF.

This chain's CDR3 is CASSEARGGKQYV. As DNA, the CDR3 is TGTGCCAGCAGTGAAGCGCGGGGGGGGAAGCAGTACGTC. The chain is built from TRBV2 and TRBJ2-7; TRBD2 matches at 9 bases. The V gene end was trimmed by 0 bases and the J gene end by 8 bases; junction bases not matched to a gene: 2. Germline-derived CDR1 and CDR2 are SNHLY and FYNNEI. This CDR3 contains 13 residues.

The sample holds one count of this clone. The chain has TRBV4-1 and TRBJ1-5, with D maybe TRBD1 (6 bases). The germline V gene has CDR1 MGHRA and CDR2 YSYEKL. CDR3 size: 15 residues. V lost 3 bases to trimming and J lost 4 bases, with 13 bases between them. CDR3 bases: TGCGCCAGCAGCCAGGATAATAGGGGGAATCAGCCCCAGCATTTT. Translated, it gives CASSQDNRGNQPQHF.

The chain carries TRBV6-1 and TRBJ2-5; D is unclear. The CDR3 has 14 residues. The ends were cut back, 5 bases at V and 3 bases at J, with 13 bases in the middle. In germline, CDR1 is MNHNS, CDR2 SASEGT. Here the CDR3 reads CASSNRQAKETQYF. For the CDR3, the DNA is TGTGCCAGCAGTAATAGGCAGGCCAAAGAGACCCAGTACTTC.

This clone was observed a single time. The CDR3: CASSLESGGLNTGELFF. For the CDR3, the DNA is TGCGCCAGCAGCTTGGAGTCGGGAGGGTTGAACACCGGGGAGCTGTTTTTT. The chain uses TRBV5-1 and TRBJ2-2, with TRBD2 matching over 8 bases. Trimming cost V 0 bases and J 1 base; bases outside gene matches: 5. Germline V CDR1 and CDR2: SGHRS, YFSETQ. This CDR3 is 17 amino acids long.

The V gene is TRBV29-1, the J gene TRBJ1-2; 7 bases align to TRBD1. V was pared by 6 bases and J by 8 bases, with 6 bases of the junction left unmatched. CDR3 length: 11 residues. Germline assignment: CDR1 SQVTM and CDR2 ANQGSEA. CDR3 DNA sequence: TGCAGCGTCGTGGAAGGGGGCGGCTACACCTTC. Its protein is CSVVEGGGYTF. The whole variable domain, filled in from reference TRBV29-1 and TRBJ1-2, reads SAVISQKPSRDICQRGTSLTIQCQVDSQVTMMFWYRQQPGQSLTLIATANQGSEATYESGFVIDKFPISRPNLTFSTLTVSNMSPEDSSIYLCSVVEGGGYTFGSGTRLTVV.

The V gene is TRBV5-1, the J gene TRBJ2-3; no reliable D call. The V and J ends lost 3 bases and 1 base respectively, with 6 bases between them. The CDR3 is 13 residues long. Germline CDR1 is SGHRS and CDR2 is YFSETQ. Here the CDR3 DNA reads TGCGCCAGCAGCTCCCAGGGCACAGATACGCAGTATTTT. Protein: CASSSQGTDTQYF.